This note documents a single TCR beta chain sequence. The record originates from a study of cytomegalovirus exposure and HLA in healthy donors. Amplification used 60 Vbeta primers and 13 Jbeta primers. Clones were sequenced by immunoSEQ multiplex PCR, and TCRdb holds only the in-frame ones, with some missing. Of about 140,000 clones listed, roughly 85% are singletons. Trimming took 5 bases from V and 8 from J, leaving 12 bases between them. The CDR3 contains 11 residues. Germline V CDR1 and CDR2: DFQATT, SNEGSKA (reference sequence). This TCR was recovered from a man aged 35-49 years in good health and CMV-seropositive. The J gene is TRBJ1-2, the V gene TRBV20-1; maybe TRBD1 (5 bases). What was sequenced was PBMCs. The CDR3 region is CSAPGMEGYTF. Written as DNA, the CDR3 is TGCAGTGCTCCAGGGATGGAAGGCTACACCTTC.